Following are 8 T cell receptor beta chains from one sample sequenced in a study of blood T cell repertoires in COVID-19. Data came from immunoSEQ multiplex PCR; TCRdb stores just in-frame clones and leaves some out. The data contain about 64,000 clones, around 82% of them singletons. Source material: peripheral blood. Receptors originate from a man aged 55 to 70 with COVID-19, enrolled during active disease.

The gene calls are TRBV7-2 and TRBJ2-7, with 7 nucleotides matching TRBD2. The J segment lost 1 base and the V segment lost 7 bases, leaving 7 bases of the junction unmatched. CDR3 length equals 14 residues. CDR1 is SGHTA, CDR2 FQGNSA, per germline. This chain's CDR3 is CASTLGRGSYEQYF. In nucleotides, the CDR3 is TGTGCCAGCACTCTGGGGCGGGGGTCCTACGAGCAGTACTTC. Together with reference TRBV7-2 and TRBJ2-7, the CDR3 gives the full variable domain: GAGVSQSPSNKVTEKGKDVELRCDPISGHTALYWYRQSLGQGLEFLIYFQGNSAPDKSGLPSDRFSAERTGGSVSTLTIQRTQQEDSAVYLCASTLGRGSYEQYFGPGTRLTVT.

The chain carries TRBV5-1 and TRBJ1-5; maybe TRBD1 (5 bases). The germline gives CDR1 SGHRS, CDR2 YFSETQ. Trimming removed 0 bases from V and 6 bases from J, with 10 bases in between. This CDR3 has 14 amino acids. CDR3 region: CASSLEGFGQPQHF. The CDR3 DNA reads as TGCGCCAGCAGCTTGGAGGGGTTTGGTCAGCCCCAGCATTTT.

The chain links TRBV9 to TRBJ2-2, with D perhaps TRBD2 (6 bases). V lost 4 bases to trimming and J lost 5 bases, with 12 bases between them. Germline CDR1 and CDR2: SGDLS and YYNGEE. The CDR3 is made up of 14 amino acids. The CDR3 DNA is TGTGCCAGCAGCCTCTGGGGAGGAACCGGGGAGCTGTTTTTT. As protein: CASSLWGGTGELFF.

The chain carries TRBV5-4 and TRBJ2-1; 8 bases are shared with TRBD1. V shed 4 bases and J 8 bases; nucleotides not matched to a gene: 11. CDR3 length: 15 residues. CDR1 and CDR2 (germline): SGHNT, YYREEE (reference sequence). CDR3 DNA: TGTGCCAGCAGCCCCCTTGGACAGGGCGTCGATGAGCAGTTCTTC. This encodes CASSPLGQGVDEQFF.

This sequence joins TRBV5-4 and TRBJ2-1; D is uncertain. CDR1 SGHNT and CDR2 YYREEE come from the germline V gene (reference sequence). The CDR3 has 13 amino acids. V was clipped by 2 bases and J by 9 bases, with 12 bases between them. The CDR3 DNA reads TGTGCCAGCAGCTTCACGGGTGAGAGTGAGCAGTTCTTC. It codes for CASSFTGESEQFF.

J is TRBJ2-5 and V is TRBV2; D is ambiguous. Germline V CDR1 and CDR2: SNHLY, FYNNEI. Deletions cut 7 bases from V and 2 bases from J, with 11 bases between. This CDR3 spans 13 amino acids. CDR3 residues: CASTGPNQETQYF. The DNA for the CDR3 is TGTGCCAGCACTGGGCCTAATCAAGAGACCCAGTACTTC.

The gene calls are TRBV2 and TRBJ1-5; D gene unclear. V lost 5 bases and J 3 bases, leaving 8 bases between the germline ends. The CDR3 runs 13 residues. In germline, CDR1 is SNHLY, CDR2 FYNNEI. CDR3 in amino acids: CASSLWANQPQHF. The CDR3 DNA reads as TGTGCCAGCAGTCTTTGGGCCAATCAGCCCCAGCATTTT.

The CDR3, as DNA: TGTGCCAGCAGTTACCCGGTGGGGCAGGGGCTTTCACCCCTCCACTTT. This gives the protein CASSYPVGQGLSPLHF. The V and J genes are TRBV6-6 and TRBJ1-6; the D gene is possibly TRBD1 (6 bases). The CDR3 has 16 amino acids. The germline V gene has CDR1 MNHNY and CDR2 SVGAGI (reference sequence). V was clipped by 2 bases and J by 9 bases, with 17 bases between them.